This entry lists 3 T cell receptor beta chains sequenced from one sample in a study of blood T cell repertoires in COVID-19. The method was immunoSEQ multiplex PCR; TCRdb's version includes in-frame clones alone and lacks a portion of them. Of more than 95,000 clones listed, 86% were seen once; the top ten hold about 5.4%. Sequencing was done on a sample of peripheral blood. The receptors here all came from a human donor in a cohort sampled during active COVID-19.

This clone was seen once. The CDR3 coding sequence is TGTGCCAGCTCCCTCCGGGACTCCCCAGTCTACGAGCAGTACTTC. Amino acid sequence: CASSLRDSPVYEQYF. The chain joins TRBV18 to TRBJ2-7; tentatively, D is TRBD2 (6 bases). This CDR3 region has 15 residues. Germline loops: CDR1 KGHSH, CDR2 LQKENI. V lost 6 bases and J 3 bases, leaving 18 bases between the germline ends.

V is TRBV4-1 and J is TRBJ2-7; TRBD2 aligns across 11 bases. V lost 4 bases to trimming and J lost 3 bases; unmatched junction nucleotides: 5. CDR1 is MGHRA, CDR2 YSYEKL, per germline. The CDR3 has 15 residues. The CDR3 DNA is TGCGCCAGCAGCCGGGGGACTAGCGGAGACTACGAGCAGTACTTC. Translated, it gives CASSRGTSGDYEQYF.

This clone was recorded once. This chain links TRBV6-5 with TRBJ2-3, with a weak D call TRBD1 (5 bases). The CDR3 contains 14 residues. Deletions cut 6 bases from V and 0 bases from J, with 10 bases between. Germline CDR1 and CDR2: MNHEY and SVGAGI. The CDR3 region has the DNA TGTGCCAGCAGGCAGGGTAGGAGCACAGATACGCAGTATTTT. It is translated as CASRQGRSTDTQYF.